These T cell receptor beta chains were read from a single sample in a study of blood T cell repertoires in COVID-19. Method: immunoSEQ multiplex PCR; TCRdb's copy keeps in-frame clones and lacks some. The sample yields 250,000 or so clones, nearly 90% seen once. Material: peripheral blood. The receptors originated from a woman in her sixties with COVID-19, enrolled during active disease. The CDR3 runs from the conserved cysteine through the conserved F or W. The D gene is left open where the match is weak. The size entry is marked missing in some rows and otherwise reads once, few, many or a size class.

TRBD2,TRBV4-3,.,TRBJ2-2,CASSLLAGGSSGELFF,TGCGCCAGCAGCCTATTAGCGGGGGGGTCCTCCGGGGAGCTGTTTTTT
TRBD1,TRBV3-1/TRBV3-2,.,TRBJ1-2,CASSDRGGYGYTF,TGTGCCAGCAGCGACAGGGGGGGCTATGGCTACACCTTC
.,TRBV11-3,few,TRBJ1-3,CASSLGPPGVGNTIYF,TGTGCCAGCAGCTTAGGCCCCCCAGGGGTCGGAAACACCATATATTTT
TRBD1,TRBV7-9,.,TRBJ2-7,CASSLGQGLTYEQYF,TGTGCCAGCAGCCTTGGACAGGGTCTGACCTACGAGCAGTACTTC
.,TRBV25-1,.,TRBJ1-1,CASSEYAGLEAFF,TGTGCCAGCAGTGAATACGCAGGGCTTGAAGCTTTCTTT
.,TRBV7-9,.,TRBJ1-2,CASSLGGTLNYGYTF,TGTGCCAGCAGCCTGGGGGGAACCCTTAACTATGGCTACACCTTC
.,TRBV6-1,.,TRBJ1-5,CASSEALIGSQRGQPQHF,TGTGCCAGCAGTGAAGCACTTATTGGGTCCCAGCGGGGTCAGCCCCAGCATTTT
TRBD2,TRBV5-6,.,TRBJ2-5,CASSPAGGAQETQYF,TGTGCCAGCAGCCCGGCGGGGGGGGCCCAAGAGACCCAGTACTTC
.,TRBV30,.,TRBJ1-6,CASNNSPLHF,TGTGCCTCCAATAATTCACCCCTCCACTTT
.,TRBV15,.,TRBJ1-1,CATSRVLAEAFF,TGTGCCACCAGCAGAGTATTAGCTGAAGCTTTCTTT
.,TRBV19,.,TRBJ2-3,CASSPGAYTQYF,TGTGCCAGTAGTCCAGGGGCATATACGCAGTATTTT
.,TRBV7-2,.,TRBJ1-2,CASSFPGVGYGYTF,TGTGCCAGCAGCTTCCCGGGGGTTGGCTATGGCTACACCTTC
TRBD2,TRBV9,.,TRBJ2-1,CASSVASGIFYEQFF,TGTGCCAGCAGCGTAGCTAGCGGGATATTCTATGAGCAGTTCTTC
.,TRBV5-4,.,TRBJ1-3,CASSLELQGPGNTIYF,TGTGCCAGCAGCTTGGAGCTGCAGGGGCCTGGAAACACCATATATTTT
.,TRBV9,.,TRBJ2-2,CASRGGPSNTGELFF,TGTGCCAGCAGGGGGGGACCCTCGAACACCGGGGAGCTGTTTTTT
.,TRBV5-4,.,TRBJ1-1,CASSPGRSTEAFF,TGTGCCAGCAGCCCAGGGAGGTCCACTGAAGCTTTCTTT
TRBD1,TRBV27,.,TRBJ2-3,CATRPQGALSTDTQYF,TGTGCCACTCGGCCACAGGGGGCCTTGTCAACAGATACGCAGTATTTT
.,TRBV6-5,.,TRBJ1-4,CASSTTWNNEKLFF,TGTGCCAGCAGCACTACATGGAATAATGAAAAACTGTTTTTT
TRBD2,TRBV6-5,.,TRBJ2-7,CASRPAGGPLEQYF,TGTGCCAGCAGACCAGCGGGGGGCCCCCTGGAGCAGTACTTC
.,TRBV19,.,TRBJ1-5,CASSPLPTNQPQHF,TGTGCCAGTAGCCCTCTACCTACCAATCAGCCCCAGCATTTT
.,TRBV5-6,.,TRBJ2-1,CASSLDRPLGNEQFF,TGTGCCAGCAGCTTGGACAGGCCCTTGGGGAATGAGCAGTTCTTC
.,TRBV19,once,TRBJ2-7,CASSVSTGSGYEQYF,TGTGCCAGTAGTGTTTCAACAGGGAGTGGCTACGAGCAGTACTTC
TRBD1,TRBV15,.,TRBJ1-2,CATSPAGTGNGYTF,TGTGCCACCAGCCCTGCCGGGACAGGAAACGGCTACACCTTC
.,TRBV18,.,TRBJ1-1,CASSPRVTVVNTEAFF,TGTGCCAGCTCACCCCGGGTGACAGTGGTGAACACTGAAGCTTTCTTT
TRBD1,TRBV4-3,.,TRBJ1-2,CASSPGQGGYYGYTF,TGCGCCAGCAGCCCAGGACAGGGAGGGTACTATGGCTACACCTTC
TRBD2,TRBV9,.,TRBJ2-2,CASSVEFRGLEVTGELFF,TGTGCCAGCAGCGTAGAATTTAGGGGACTAGAGGTTACCGGGGAGCTGTTTTTT
.,TRBV29-1,once,TRBJ2-7,CSVESGRGTYEQYF,TGCAGCGTTGAATCGGGGCGGGGTACCTACGAGCAGTACTTC
.,TRBV2,.,TRBJ2-1,CASSEGTLPYNEQFF,TGTGCCAGCAGTGAAGGGACTCTCCCTTACAATGAGCAGTTCTTC
.,TRBV6-6,.,TRBJ2-1,CASTVIGHEQFF,TGTGCCAGCACCGTAATTGGCCATGAGCAGTTCTTC
TRBD1,TRBV12-5,.,TRBJ2-7,CASGLGGGQGLYEQYF,TGTGCTAGTGGTTTGGGTGGGGGACAGGGGCTCTACGAGCAGTACTTC
.,TRBV2,few,TRBJ1-2,CASSEAAPINYGYTF,TGTGCCAGCAGTGAAGCGGCTCCGATTAACTATGGCTACACCTTC
TRBD2,TRBV4-1,.,TRBJ2-2,CASSQGTLAGGISGELFF,TGCGCCAGCAGCCAAGGTACCCTAGCGGGGGGGATCTCCGGGGAGCTGTTTTTT
.,TRBV6-2/TRBV6-3,.,TRBJ1-5,CASSHRINRAVSNQPQHF,TGTGCCAGCAGCCACAGGATTAATCGGGCGGTAAGCAATCAGCCCCAGCATTTT
.,TRBV3-1/TRBV3-2,.,TRBJ1-5,CASSAQGNQPQHF,TGTGCCAGCAGCGCTCAGGGGAATCAGCCCCAGCATTTT
.,TRBV6-2/TRBV6-3,.,TRBJ2-5,CASSYSGWGGEETQYF,TGTGCCAGCAGTTACTCAGGGTGGGGAGGAGAAGAGACCCAGTACTTC
.,TRBV5-6,once,TRBJ2-1,CASSLVQGKHNEQFF,TGTGCCAGCAGCTTGGTGCAGGGTAAACACAATGAGCAGTTCTTC
TRBD1,TRBV3-1/TRBV3-2,.,TRBJ1-1,CASSQTGTTEAFF,TGTGCCAGCAGCCAGACAGGGACCACTGAAGCTTTCTTT
TRBD1,TRBV7-6,once,TRBJ1-1,CASSLASGGRNTEAFF,TGTGCCAGCAGCTTAGCCTCAGGGGGCCGTAACACTGAAGCTTTCTTT
.,TRBV5-4,.,TRBJ2-1,CASSLGGQGSYNEQFF,TGTGCCAGCAGCTTGGGGGGCCAGGGCTCCTACAATGAGCAGTTCTTC
.,TRBV18,.,TRBJ1-1,CASSVGGGGNTEAFF,TGTGCCAGCTCAGTAGGGGGAGGGGGTAACACTGAAGCTTTCTTT
TRBD1,TRBV6-5,.,TRBJ1-2,CASRGQGDGGYTF,TGTGCCAGCAGGGGACAGGGAGATGGTGGCTACACCTTC
TRBD1,TRBV18,.,TRBJ1-1,CASSPSGTVNTEAFF,TGTGCCAGCTCACCCTCCGGGACAGTGAACACTGAAGCTTTCTTT
.,TRBV7-8,.,TRBJ1-1,CASSSQPITGTTEAFF,TGTGCCAGCAGCTCCCAGCCAATAACAGGGACCACTGAAGCTTTCTTT
.,TRBV7-2,.,TRBJ1-2,CASSLATGVRGYTF,TGTGCCAGCAGCTTAGCCACAGGCGTCCGCGGCTACACCTTC
TRBD2,TRBV6-5,.,TRBJ2-7,CASTRDGRYEQYF,TGTGCCAGCACCCGGGACGGGAGGTACGAGCAGTACTTC
TRBD2,TRBV7-2,.,TRBJ2-7,CASSLETRGAYEQYF,TGTGCCAGCAGCTTAGAAACGCGGGGGGCCTACGAGCAGTACTTC
TRBD1,TRBV3-1/TRBV3-2,once,TRBJ1-2,CASSKGGHGYTF,TGTGCCAGCAGCAAAGGGGGCCATGGCTACACCTTC
TRBD1,TRBV29-1,once,TRBJ2-3,CSVEWSRGSPRTQYF,TGCAGCGTTGAATGGAGCAGGGGGTCACCGCGTACGCAGTATTTT
.,TRBV15,few,TRBJ1-5,CATSPQRGWNQPQHF,TGTGCCACCAGCCCCCAACGGGGGTGGAATCAGCCCCAGCATTTT
.,TRBV7-3,.,TRBJ1-1,CASSLPPPMNTEAFF,TGTGCCAGCAGCTTACCCCCCCCAATGAACACTGAAGCTTTCTTT
.,TRBV3-1/TRBV3-2,.,TRBJ1-5,CASSQDPTRGNQPQHF,TGTGCCAGCAGCCAAGATCCTACGAGGGGGAATCAGCCCCAGCATTTT
TRBD1,TRBV6-2/TRBV6-3,.,TRBJ1-2,CASSYSRQGAVGYTF,TGTGCCAGCAGTTACTCCCGACAGGGGGCTGTTGGCTACACCTTC
.,TRBV27,.,TRBJ1-2,CATSYRPGANPTF,TGTGCCACCTCCTACCGCCCAGGGGCAAACCCTACCTTC